This T cell receptor beta chain was identified in a study of cytomegalovirus exposure and HLA in healthy donors. Germline CDR1 SNHLY, CDR2 FYNNEI. This CDR3 comprises 18 residues. The junction had 16 bases not matched to a gene; V was cut back by 4 bases and J by 4 bases. The PCR employed 60 Vbeta primers together with 13 Jbeta primers. Study processing details: Later, an analysis found 75 million to 100 million unique TCR beta chains, and 9.5 million to 12 million of these were shared. Generated by immunoSEQ multiplex PCR, the TCRdb table keeps only in-frame clones and is missing some. V and J calls and clone size are as listed in that table; D and trimming were resolved from the DNA. The top ten hold roughly 8.2% of the sample, which has 95,000 to 150,000 clones, about three quarters seen once. This clone was counted a few times. Its antigen is still unknown. The study, taken as a whole, reports: With DRB1 most and HLA-C fewest, TCR association rates differed between HLA loci in a later analysis. A later analysis linked a missense DCLRE1C variant to TCR beta V- and J-gene trimming.

The origin of this receptor is a woman between 40 and 50 years old in good health and CMV-seropositive. Input material: PBMCs. V and J are TRBV2 and TRBJ1-1; 9 positions agree with TRBD1. The CDR3 coding sequence is TGTGCCAGCAGTGGCTCCTCAGGACAGGGGTATGCGAGCACTGAAGCTTTCTTT. Amino acid sequence: CASSGSSGQGYASTEAFF.